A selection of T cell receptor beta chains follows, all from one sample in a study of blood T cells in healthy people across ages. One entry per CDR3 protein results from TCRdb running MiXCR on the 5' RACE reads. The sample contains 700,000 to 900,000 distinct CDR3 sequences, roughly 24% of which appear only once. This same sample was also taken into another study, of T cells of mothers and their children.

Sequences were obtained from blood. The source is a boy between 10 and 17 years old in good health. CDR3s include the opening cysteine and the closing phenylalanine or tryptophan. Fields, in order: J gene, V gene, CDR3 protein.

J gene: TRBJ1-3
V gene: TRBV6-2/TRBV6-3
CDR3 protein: CASSYRRVNGNTIYF

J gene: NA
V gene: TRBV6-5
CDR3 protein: CASSYSYQRGEQYF

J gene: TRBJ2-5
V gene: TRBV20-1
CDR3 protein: CSARDTAFQETQYF

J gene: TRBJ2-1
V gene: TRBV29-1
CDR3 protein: CSVEGRSSYNEQFF

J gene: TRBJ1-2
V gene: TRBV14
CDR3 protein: CASSQAPGTGKGYTF

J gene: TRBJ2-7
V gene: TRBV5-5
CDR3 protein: CASSAWPVGQGSREQYF

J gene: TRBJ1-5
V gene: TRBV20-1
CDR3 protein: CSASGLANQPQHF

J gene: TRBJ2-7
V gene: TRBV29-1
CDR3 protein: CSVEDSISQGVYEQYF

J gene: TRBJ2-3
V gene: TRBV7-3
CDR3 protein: CASSLSPEDTQYF

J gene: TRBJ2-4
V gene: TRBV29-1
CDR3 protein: CSVDTGGTAKNIQYF

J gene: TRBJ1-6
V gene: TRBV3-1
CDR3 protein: CASSQDRGSLNSPLHF

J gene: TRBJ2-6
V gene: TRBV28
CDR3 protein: CASSRLLGGQISGANVLTF

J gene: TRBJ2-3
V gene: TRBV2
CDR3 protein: CASLYRDRATDTQYF

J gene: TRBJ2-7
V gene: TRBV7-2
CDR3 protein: CASSPSTSGGATLTF

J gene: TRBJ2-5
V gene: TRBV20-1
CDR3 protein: CSARARTSRETQYF

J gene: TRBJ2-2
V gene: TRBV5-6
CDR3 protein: CASSLVSGGYNTGELFF

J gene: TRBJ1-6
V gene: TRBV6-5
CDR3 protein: CAIATGFNSPLHF

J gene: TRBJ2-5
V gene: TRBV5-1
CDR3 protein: CASSTSSGGAGEAQYF

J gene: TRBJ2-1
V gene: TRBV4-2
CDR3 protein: CASSQDPSGGRNGQFF

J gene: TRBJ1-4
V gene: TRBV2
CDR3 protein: CASTRGLRANEKLFF

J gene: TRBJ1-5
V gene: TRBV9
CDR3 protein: CASSRTGTSNQPQHF

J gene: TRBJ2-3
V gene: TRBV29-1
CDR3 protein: CSVEDRQGRGSTDTQYF

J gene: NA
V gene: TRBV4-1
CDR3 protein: CASSQMGGQGAQTYEQYF

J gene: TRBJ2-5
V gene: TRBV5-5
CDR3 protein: CASSLWAAEETQYF

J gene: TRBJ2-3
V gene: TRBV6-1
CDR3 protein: CASIAGGDTQYF

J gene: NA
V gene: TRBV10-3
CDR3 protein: CAISAETSGINEQYF

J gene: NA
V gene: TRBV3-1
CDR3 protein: CASSQEGRTRYNEQFF

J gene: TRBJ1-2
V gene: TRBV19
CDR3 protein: CASSINRDFDYGYTF

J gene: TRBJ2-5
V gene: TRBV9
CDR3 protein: CASSVGSASGSTYQETQYF

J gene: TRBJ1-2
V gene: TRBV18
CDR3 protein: CASSPAQDDGYTF

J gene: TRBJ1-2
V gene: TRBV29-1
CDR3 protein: CSVVGGQGGGYTF

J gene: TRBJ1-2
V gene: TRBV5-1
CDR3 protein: CASSLVGNPLYAYTF

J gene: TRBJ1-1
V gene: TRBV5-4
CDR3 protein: CASSYGQRGGEAFF

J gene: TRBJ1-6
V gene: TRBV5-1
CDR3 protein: CASTRSGREDNSPLHF

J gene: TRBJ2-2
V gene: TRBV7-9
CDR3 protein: CASSWSGGNTGELFF

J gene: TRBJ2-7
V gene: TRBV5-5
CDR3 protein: CASSWGQGYEQYF

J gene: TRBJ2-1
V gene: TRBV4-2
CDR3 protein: CASSQEGRGSYNEQFF

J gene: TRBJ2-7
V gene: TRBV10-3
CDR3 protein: CAISESSSYEQYF

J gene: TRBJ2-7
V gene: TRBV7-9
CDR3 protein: CASSSPRQGPLSYERYF

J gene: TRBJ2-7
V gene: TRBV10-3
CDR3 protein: CAIRGQSTYEQYF

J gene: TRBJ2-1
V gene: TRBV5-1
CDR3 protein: CASSSRGTSGNEQFF

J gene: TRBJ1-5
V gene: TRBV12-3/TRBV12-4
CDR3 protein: CASRAQGEVYSNQPQHF

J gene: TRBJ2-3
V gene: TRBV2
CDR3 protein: CASSAGTGSTDTQYF

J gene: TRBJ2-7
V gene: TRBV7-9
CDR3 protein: CASSSGTPSGYEQYF

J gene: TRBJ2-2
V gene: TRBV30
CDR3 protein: CAWNPTVTGELFF

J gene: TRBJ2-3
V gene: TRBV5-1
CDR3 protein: CASSARLGVTDTQYF

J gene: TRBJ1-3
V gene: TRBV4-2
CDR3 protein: CASSQDQGAGNTIYF